The clone carrying this TCR beta chain appeared many times. V was clipped by 6 bases and J by 6 bases, with 14 bases between them. Germline assignment: CDR1 SGHAT and CDR2 FQNNGV. The CDR3 is 14 amino acids. This specimen belongs to a study of T cells in Graves' hyperthyroidism and ophthalmopathy. TCR beta CDR3 region amplification was performed from RNA transcripts. With the HTBI primer set, the TCR CDR3 went through a first round of RT-PCR. TCRdb ran MiXCR on the multiplex PCR reads and lists one entry per CDR3 protein. The sample consists of roughly 500,000 distinct CDR3 sequences, 46% of them appearing once.

Sequencing was carried out using peripheral blood or thyroid tissue (not recorded which). The gene calls are TRBV11-2 and TRBJ1-4; D is unresolved. The clonotype was recovered from an adult woman with Graves' disease, either hyperthyroidism or ophthalmopathy (not recorded which). The CDR3 is CASSRQEWDEKLFF. CDR3 coding DNA: TGTGCCAGCAGTCGGCAGGAGTGGGATGAAAAACTGTTTTTT.